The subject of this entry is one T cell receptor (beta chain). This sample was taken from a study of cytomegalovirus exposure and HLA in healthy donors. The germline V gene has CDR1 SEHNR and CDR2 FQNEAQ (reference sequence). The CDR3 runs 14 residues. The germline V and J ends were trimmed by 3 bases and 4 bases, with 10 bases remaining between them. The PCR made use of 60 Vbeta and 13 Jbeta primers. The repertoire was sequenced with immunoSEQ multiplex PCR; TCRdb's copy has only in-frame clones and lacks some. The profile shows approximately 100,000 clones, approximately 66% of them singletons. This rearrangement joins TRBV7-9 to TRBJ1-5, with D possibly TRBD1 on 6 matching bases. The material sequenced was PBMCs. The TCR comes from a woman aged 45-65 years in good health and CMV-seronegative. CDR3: CASSLGHLNQPQHF. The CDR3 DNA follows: TGTGCCAGCAGCTTGGGACACTTAAATCAGCCCCAGCATTTT.